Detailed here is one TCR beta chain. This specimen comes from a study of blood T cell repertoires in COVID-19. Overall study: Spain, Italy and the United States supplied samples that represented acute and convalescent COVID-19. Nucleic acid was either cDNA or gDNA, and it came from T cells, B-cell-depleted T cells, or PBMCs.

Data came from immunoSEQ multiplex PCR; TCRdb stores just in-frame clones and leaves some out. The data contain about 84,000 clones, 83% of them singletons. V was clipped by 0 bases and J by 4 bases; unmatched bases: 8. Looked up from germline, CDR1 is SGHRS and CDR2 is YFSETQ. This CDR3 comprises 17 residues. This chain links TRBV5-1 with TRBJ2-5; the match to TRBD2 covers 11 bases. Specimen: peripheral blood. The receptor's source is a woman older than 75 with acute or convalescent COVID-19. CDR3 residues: CASSLGPLAGETETQYF. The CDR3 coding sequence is TGCGCCAGCAGCTTGGGCCCACTAGCGGGAGAGACAGAGACCCAGTACTTC.